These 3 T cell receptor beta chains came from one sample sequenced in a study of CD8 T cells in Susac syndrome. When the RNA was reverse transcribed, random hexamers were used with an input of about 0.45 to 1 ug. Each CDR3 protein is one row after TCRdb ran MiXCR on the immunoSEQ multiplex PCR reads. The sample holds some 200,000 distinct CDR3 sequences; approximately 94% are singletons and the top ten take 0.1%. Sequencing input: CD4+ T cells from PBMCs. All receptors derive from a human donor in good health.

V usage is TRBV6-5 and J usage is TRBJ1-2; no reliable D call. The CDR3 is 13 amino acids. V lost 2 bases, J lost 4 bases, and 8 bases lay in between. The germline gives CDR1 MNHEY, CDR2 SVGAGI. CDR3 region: CASSYVQSYGYTF. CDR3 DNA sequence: TGTGCCAGCAGTTACGTACAGTCCTATGGCTACACCTTC.

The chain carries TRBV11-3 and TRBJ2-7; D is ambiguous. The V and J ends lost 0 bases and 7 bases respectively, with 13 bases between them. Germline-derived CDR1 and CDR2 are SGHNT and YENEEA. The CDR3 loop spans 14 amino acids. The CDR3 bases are TGTGCCAGCAGCTTAGACGGAAGGTGGGAAGAGCAGTACTTC. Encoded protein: CASSLDGRWEEQYF.

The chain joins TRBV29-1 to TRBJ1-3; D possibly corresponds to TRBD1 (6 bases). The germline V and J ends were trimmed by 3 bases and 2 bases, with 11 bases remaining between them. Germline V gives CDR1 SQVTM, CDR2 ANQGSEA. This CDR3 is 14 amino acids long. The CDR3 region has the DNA TGCAGCGTTGATCCCCCAGGGGCTGGAAACACCATATATTTT. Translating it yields CSVDPPGAGNTIYF.